This entry lists 23 T cell receptor beta chains sequenced from one sample in a study of blood T cell repertoires in COVID-19. The assay was immunoSEQ multiplex PCR, and TCRdb's table has in-frame clones only and misses some. The profile shows about 91,000 clones, 88% of them singletons. The specimen was peripheral blood. The origin of the receptors is a woman of 80 years or more with active COVID-19.

The gene calls are TRBV19 and TRBJ2-7; TRBD2 aligns across 7 bases. The CDR3 is 15 amino acids. Trimming cost V 3 bases and J 3 bases; bases outside gene matches: 8. Germline-derived CDR1 and CDR2 are LNHDA and SQIVND (reference sequence). CDR3 amino acids: CASSMGAGLLYEQYF. The DNA of the CDR3 is TGTGCCAGTAGTATGGGTGCGGGACTACTCTACGAGCAGTACTTC.

The chain is built from TRBV7-2 and TRBJ1-5, with 7 bases matching TRBD1. Germline assignment: CDR1 SGHTA and CDR2 FQGNSA. With V trimmed by 1 base and J by 5 bases, 8 bases remained unmatched. The CDR3 consists of 16 residues. CDR3 region: CASSLVIGQAHQPQHF. The DNA of the CDR3 is TGTGCCAGCAGCTTAGTAATAGGACAGGCCCATCAGCCCCAGCATTTT.

This chain uses TRBV27 with TRBJ2-6; no reliable D call. Germline V gene sequence: CDR1 MNHEY, CDR2 SMNVEV (reference sequence). V lost 2 bases to trimming and J lost 1 base, with 6 bases between them. This CDR3 spans 15 amino acids. The CDR3 is CASSLTASGANVLTF. In nucleotides, the CDR3 is TGTGCCAGCAGTTTAACCGCGTCTGGGGCCAACGTCCTGACTTTC.

The V gene is TRBV28, the J gene TRBJ2-2; D might be TRBD1 (5 bases). CDR3 length: 16 amino acids. Germline V CDR1 and CDR2: MDHEN, SYDVKM. Trimming shortened V by 5 bases and J by 0 bases, and 13 bases separated the two germline ends. As DNA, the CDR3 is TGTGCCAGCAGTGTCGACAGCTACGCGAACACCGGGGAGCTGTTTTTT. This encodes CASSVDSYANTGELFF. Together with reference TRBV28 and TRBJ2-2, the CDR3 gives the full variable domain: DVKVTQSSRYLVKRTGEKVFLECVQDMDHENMFWYRQDPGLGLRLIYFSYDVKMKEKGDIPEGYSVSREKKERFSLILESASTNQTSMYLCASSVDSYANTGELFFGEGSRLTVL.

This chain links TRBV10-3 with TRBJ2-3, with D possibly matching TRBD2 (6 bases). Trimming took off 6 bases at V and 2 bases at J, with 21 bases between the two ends. The CDR3 covers 17 residues. CDR1 is ENHRY and CDR2 is SYGVKD in the germline V gene. The CDR3 sequence is CAISLHSGEVDTDTQYF. The CDR3 DNA reads TGTGCCATCAGCCTCCATTCGGGGGAGGTTGACACAGATACGCAGTATTTT.

The chain has TRBV28 and TRBJ2-3; D unclear. V lost 2 bases, J lost 2 bases, and 11 bases lay in between. Germline V gene lookup returns CDR1 MDHEN and CDR2 SYDVKM. CDR3 length equals 15 residues. CDR3 sequence reads: CASSLMTSYTDTQYF. CDR3 in DNA: TGTGCCAGCAGTTTAATGACTTCTTACACAGATACGCAGTATTTT.

The rearrangement uses TRBV28 and TRBJ2-7; D may be TRBD2 (6 bases). This CDR3 comprises 13 residues. The germline V and J ends were trimmed by 5 bases and 6 bases, with 14 bases remaining between them. Germline values: CDR1 MDHEN, CDR2 SYDVKM. The CDR3 is CASSPWRVGEQYF. DNA of the CDR3: TGTGCCAGCAGTCCGTGGAGGGTTGGCGAGCAGTACTTC.

The chain employs TRBV18 and TRBJ1-2; unclear D gene. Germline CDR1 and CDR2: KGHSH and LQKENI. Trimming removed 8 bases from V and 4 bases from J, with 14 bases in between. The CDR3 contains 13 residues. The CDR3 sequence: CASPRVGSYGYTF. The CDR3 bases are TGTGCCAGCCCACGCGTGGGGAGCTATGGCTACACCTTC.

The CDR3 here is CASSSRVSGTLYEQYF. CDR3 DNA sequence: TGTGCCAGCAGTTCCCGGGTTAGCGGGACCCTCTACGAGCAGTACTTC. The rearrangement joins TRBV6-2 or TRBV6-3 to TRBJ2-7, with 8 bases lining up with TRBD2. Unmatched junction bases numbered 11, after V lost 4 bases and J lost 3 bases. The CDR3 spans 16 residues. Per the germline V gene, CDR1 is MNHEY and CDR2 is SVGEGT.

The chain couples TRBV28 to TRBJ1-4; the D is unclear. Per the germline V gene, CDR1 is MDHEN and CDR2 is SYDVKM. The CDR3 runs 14 residues. V was clipped by 1 base and J by 4 bases, with 7 bases between them. The CDR3 reads CASSLSGSNEKLFF. In DNA form, the CDR3 reads TGTGCCAGCAGTTTATCCGGGAGTAATGAAAAACTGTTTTTT.

The chain combines TRBV19 with TRBJ2-6; TRBD1 is a possible D gene (5 bases). V was trimmed by 3 bases and J by 0 bases, leaving 12 bases between them. The CDR3 has 17 amino acids. The germline V gene has CDR1 LNHDA and CDR2 SQIVND (reference sequence). In DNA, the CDR3 is TGTGCCAGTAGTATGAGGAACAGGAACTCTGGGGCCAACGTCCTGACTTTC. Translating gives CASSMRNRNSGANVLTF.

This chain links TRBV18 with TRBJ2-7, with a possible D match to TRBD2 (7 bases). Trimming stripped 6 bases from V and 9 bases from J, with 15 bases between. This CDR3 comprises 12 residues. The germline gives CDR1 KGHSH, CDR2 LQKENI. The CDR3, as DNA: TGTGCCAGCTCCGGGGGGCACCCGGGGCAGTACTTC. It translates to CASSGGHPGQYF. The entire variable domain, with the rest obtained from reference TRBV18 and TRBJ2-7, is as follows: NAGVMQNPRHLVRRRGQEARLRCSPMKGHSHVYWYRQLPEEGLKFMVYLQKENIIDESGMPKERFSAEFPKEGPSILRIQQVVRGDSAAYFCASSGGHPGQYFGPGTRLTVT.

The chain combines TRBV6-6 with TRBJ2-4, with no clear D. CDR3 size: 16 residues. The V gene lost 5 bases and the J gene lost 0 bases, with 14 bases spanning the gap. Germline assignment: CDR1 MNHNY and CDR2 SVGAGI (reference sequence). CDR3: CASSPNYSVAKNIQYF. The CDR3, as DNA: TGTGCCAGCAGTCCTAACTATAGTGTAGCCAAAAACATTCAGTACTTC.

V and J are TRBV2 and TRBJ2-7; 7 bases line up with TRBD2. The junction had 2 bases not matched to a gene; V was cut back by 6 bases and J by 0 bases. This CDR3 has 13 residues. Germline loops: CDR1 SNHLY, CDR2 FYNNEI. The CDR3: CASRGEGSYEQYF. CDR3 DNA sequence: TGTGCCAGCAGGGGGGAGGGCTCCTACGAGCAGTACTTC.

This chain uses TRBV2 with TRBJ1-6, with 8 bases matching TRBD1. V shed 7 bases and J 10 bases; nucleotides not matched to a gene: 9. Germline CDR1 and CDR2: SNHLY and FYNNEI. The length of the CDR3 is 14 residues. This CDR3 reads CASMDGRGRSPLHF. The CDR3 bases are TGTGCCAGCATGGACGGCAGGGGGCGGTCACCCCTCCACTTT.

The chain joins TRBV27 to TRBJ2-3, with TRBD2 identical over 12 bases. Germline assignment: CDR1 MNHEY and CDR2 SMNVEV (reference sequence). The V segment lost 0 bases and the J segment 6 bases; nucleotides outside the gene matches: 7. The CDR3 length is 17 residues. The CDR3 DNA sequence: TGTGCCAGCAGTTTATCCTCTAGCGGGAGGGCCTACGATACGCAGTATTTT. Its protein product is CASSLSSSGRAYDTQYF.

This clone was seen once. The chain recombines TRBV10-3 with TRBJ2-3, with D tentatively TRBD1 (5 bases). Germline V CDR1 and CDR2: ENHRY, SYGVKD. V lost 0 bases, J lost 8 bases, and 9 bases lay in between. This CDR3 region has 13 residues. In nucleotides, the CDR3 is TGTGCCATCAGTGAGTCTGTCAGGGTTACGCAGTATTTT. Translated, it gives CAISESVRVTQYF.

The V gene is TRBV11-3, the J gene TRBJ1-2, with TRBD1 matching 7 bases. CDR3 length: 13 residues. Trimming cost V 5 bases and J 3 bases; bases outside gene matches: 3. Germline V CDR1 and CDR2: SGHNT, YENEEA. CDR3 in amino acids: CASSPDRDYGYTF. In DNA, the CDR3 is TGTGCCAGCAGCCCTGACAGGGACTATGGCTACACCTTC. Looking up the rest from reference TRBV11-3 and TRBJ1-2 gives the full variable domain: EAGVVQSPRYKIIEKKQPVAFWCNPISGHNTLYWYLQNLGQGPELLIRYENEEAVDDSQLPKDRFSAERLKGVDSTLKIQPAELGDSAVYLCASSPDRDYGYTFGSGTRLTVV.

This chain links TRBV7-9 with TRBJ2-1, with D possibly matching TRBD1 (5 bases). V lost 5 bases to trimming and J lost 0 bases, with 14 bases between them. CDR3 length equals 16 residues. Germline V CDR1 and CDR2: SEHNR, FQNEAQ (reference sequence). CDR3 nucleotides: TGTGCCAGCAGCCCCCAGGCAGGGCGCTCCTACAATGAGCAGTTCTTC. Translating it yields CASSPQAGRSYNEQFF. Using reference TRBV7-9 and TRBJ2-1 for the parts outside the CDR3, the full variable domain is DTGVSQNPRHKITKRGQNVTFRCDPISEHNRLYWYRQTLGQGPEFLTYFQNEAQLEKSRLLSDRFSAERPKGSFSTLEIQRTEQGDSAMYLCASSPQAGRSYNEQFFGPGTRLTVL.

The chain couples TRBV19 to TRBJ2-1, with 8 bases aligning to TRBD2. The V gene's germline CDR1 is LNHDA and CDR2 SQIVND (reference sequence). V trimming: 3 bases; J trimming: 6 bases; junction bases outside the gene matches: 7. The CDR3 consists of 15 residues. The DNA for the CDR3 is TGTGCCAGTAGTATGCGAGCGGGAGTCCCCAATGAGCAGTTCTTC. Translation gives CASSMRAGVPNEQFF.

The rearrangement joins TRBV12-2 to TRBJ2-7; TRBD1, the D gene given by the table, was not confirmed from the DNA. TRBV12-2 is termed a pseudogene. The CDR3 covers 18 residues. The CDR3 nucleotides read TGTGCAAGTCGCTTACCACCCCTAAGACGGGACAGGGTGAACGAGCAGTACTTC. It translates to CASRLPPLRRDRVNEQYF.

This clone was recorded once. This chain joins TRBV11-2 and TRBJ2-7; perhaps TRBD2 as D (5 bases). This CDR3 is built from 16 residues. In germline, CDR1 is SGHAT, CDR2 FQNNGV. The V end was cut by 0 bases, the J end by 0 bases, with 12 bases between. The CDR3 nucleotides read TGTGCCAGCAGCTTAGATGCCGGAGGATTCTCCTACGAGCAGTACTTC. As protein: CASSLDAGGFSYEQYF.

V is TRBV27 and J is TRBJ2-7, with TRBD1 matching over 7 bases. V shed 6 bases, J shed 4 bases, and the junction held 9 bases outside the gene matches. This CDR3 is 14 amino acids long. Germline CDR1 and CDR2: MNHEY and SMNVEV (reference sequence). CDR3 sequence reads: CASRSPGQLYEQYF. In DNA, the CDR3 is TGTGCCAGCAGGTCTCCGGGACAGCTATACGAGCAGTACTTC.